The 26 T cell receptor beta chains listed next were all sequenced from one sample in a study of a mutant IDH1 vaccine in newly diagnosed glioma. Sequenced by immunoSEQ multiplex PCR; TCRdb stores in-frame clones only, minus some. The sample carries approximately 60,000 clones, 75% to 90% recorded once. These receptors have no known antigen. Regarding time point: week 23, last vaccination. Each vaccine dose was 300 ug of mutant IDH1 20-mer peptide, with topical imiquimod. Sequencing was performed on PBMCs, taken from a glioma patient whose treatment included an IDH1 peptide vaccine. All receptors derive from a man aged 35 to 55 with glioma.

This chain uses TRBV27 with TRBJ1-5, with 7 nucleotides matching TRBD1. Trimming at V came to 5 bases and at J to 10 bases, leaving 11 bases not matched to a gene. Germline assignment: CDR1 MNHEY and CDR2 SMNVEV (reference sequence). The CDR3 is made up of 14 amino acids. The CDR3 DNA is TGTGCCAGCAGTGCCCGAACGGGACAGTCTCCCCAGCATTTT. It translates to CASSARTGQSPQHF.

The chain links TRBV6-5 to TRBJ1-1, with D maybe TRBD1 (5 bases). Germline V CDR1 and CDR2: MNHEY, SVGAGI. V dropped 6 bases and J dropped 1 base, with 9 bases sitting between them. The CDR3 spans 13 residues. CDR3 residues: CASRRTSNTEAFF. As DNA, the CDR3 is TGTGCCAGCAGGAGGACATCGAACACTGAAGCTTTCTTT.

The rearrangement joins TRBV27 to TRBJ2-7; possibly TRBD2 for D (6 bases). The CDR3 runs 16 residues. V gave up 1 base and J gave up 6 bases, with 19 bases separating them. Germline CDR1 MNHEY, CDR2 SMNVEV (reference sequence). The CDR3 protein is CASSLLGSGRLGEQYF. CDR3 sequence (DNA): TGTGCCAGCAGTTTATTAGGTAGCGGAAGGTTAGGCGAGCAGTACTTC.

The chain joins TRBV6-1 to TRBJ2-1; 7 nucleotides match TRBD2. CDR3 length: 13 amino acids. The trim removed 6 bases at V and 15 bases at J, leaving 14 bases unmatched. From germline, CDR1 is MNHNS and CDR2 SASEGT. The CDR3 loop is CASSLQGLTPWFF. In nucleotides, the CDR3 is TGTGCCAGCAGCCTTCAGGGACTAACTCCTTGGTTCTTC.

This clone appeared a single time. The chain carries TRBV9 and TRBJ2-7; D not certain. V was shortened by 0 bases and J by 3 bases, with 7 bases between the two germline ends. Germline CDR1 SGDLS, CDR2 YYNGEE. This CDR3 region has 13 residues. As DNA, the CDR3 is TGTGCCAGCAGCGTAGGTCTCAGCTACGAGCAGTACTTC. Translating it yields CASSVGLSYEQYF.

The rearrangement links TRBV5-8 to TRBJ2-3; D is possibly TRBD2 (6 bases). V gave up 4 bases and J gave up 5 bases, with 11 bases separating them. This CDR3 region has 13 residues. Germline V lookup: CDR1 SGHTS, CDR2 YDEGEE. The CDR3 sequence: CASSRRRGDTQYF. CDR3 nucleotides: TGTGCCAGCAGCCGACGGAGGGGAGATACGCAGTATTTT.

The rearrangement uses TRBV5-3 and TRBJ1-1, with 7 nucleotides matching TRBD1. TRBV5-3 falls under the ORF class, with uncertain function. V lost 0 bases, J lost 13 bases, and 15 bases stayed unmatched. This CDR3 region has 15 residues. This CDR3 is CARSLEGGPTAGGFF. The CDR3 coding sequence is TGTGCCAGAAGCTTGGAGGGCGGGCCCACAGCAGGGGGTTTCTTT.

The CDR3 is CASSPAGRNYGYTF. CDR3 DNA: TGTGCCAGCAGCCCGGCAGGGAGAAACTATGGCTACACCTTC. This sequence joins TRBV13 and TRBJ1-2, with D possibly TRBD1 on 5 matching bases. The CDR3 is 14 amino acids. Germline V gives CDR1 PRHDT, CDR2 FYEKMQ (reference sequence). With 5 bases removed from V and 2 bases from J, the gap between germline ends came to 12 bases.

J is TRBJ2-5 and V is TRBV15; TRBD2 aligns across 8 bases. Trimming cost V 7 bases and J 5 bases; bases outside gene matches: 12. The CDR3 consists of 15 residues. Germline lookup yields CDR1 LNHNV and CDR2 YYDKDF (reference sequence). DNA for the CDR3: TGTGCCACCATGTCCGGGGAGCGGGAGTATGAGACCCAGTACTTC. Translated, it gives CATMSGEREYETQYF.

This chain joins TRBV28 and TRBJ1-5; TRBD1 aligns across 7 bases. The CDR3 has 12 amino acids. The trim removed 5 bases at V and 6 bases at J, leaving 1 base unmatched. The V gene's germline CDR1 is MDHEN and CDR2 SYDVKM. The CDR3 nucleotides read TGTGCCAGCAGTCAGGGGGGTCAGCCCCAGCATTTT. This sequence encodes CASSQGGQPQHF.

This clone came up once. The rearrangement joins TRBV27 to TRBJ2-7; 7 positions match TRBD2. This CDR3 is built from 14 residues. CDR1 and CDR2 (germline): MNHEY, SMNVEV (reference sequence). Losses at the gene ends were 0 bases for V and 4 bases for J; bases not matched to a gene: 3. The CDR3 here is CASSLSGLYYEQYF. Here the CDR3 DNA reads TGTGCCAGCAGTTTATCGGGACTATATTACGAGCAGTACTTC.

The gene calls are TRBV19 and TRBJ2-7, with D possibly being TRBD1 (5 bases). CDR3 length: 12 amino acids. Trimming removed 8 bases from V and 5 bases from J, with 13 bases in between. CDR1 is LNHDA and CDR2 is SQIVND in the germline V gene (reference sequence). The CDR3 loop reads CASGAGPHEQYF. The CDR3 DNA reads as TGTGCCAGTGGGGCAGGGCCCCACGAGCAGTACTTC.

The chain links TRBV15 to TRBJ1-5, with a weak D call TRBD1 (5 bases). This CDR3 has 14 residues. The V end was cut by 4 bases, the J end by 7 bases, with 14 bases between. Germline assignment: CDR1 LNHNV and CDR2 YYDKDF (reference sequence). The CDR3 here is CATSTPGLRQPQHF. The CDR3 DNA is TGTGCCACCAGCACCCCGGGACTCCGGCAGCCCCAGCATTTT.

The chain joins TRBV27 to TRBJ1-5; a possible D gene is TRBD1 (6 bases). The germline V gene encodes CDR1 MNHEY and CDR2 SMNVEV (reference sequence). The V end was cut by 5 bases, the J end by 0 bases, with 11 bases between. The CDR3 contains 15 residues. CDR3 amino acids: CASSATGYSNQPQHF. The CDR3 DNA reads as TGTGCCAGCAGTGCGACAGGTTATAGCAATCAGCCCCAGCATTTT.

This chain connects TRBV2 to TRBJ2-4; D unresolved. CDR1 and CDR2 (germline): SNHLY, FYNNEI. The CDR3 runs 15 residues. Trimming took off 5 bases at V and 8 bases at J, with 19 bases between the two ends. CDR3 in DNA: TGTGCCAGCAGTCCAACCCAAGTGTCTGCGGACATTCAGTACTTC. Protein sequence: CASSPTQVSADIQYF.

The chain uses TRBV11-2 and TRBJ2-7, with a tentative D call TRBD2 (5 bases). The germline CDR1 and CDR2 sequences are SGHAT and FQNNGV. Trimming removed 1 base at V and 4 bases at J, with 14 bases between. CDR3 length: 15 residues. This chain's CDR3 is CASSLGRAAVYEQYF. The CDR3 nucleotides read TGTGCCAGCAGCTTAGGACGGGCAGCGGTTTACGAGCAGTACTTC.

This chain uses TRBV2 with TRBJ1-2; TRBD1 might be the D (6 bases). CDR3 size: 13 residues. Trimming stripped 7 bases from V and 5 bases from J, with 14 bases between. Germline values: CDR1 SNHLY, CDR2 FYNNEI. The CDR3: CASNGQLFYGYTF. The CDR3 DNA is TGTGCCAGCAATGGACAGCTATTTTATGGCTACACCTTC.

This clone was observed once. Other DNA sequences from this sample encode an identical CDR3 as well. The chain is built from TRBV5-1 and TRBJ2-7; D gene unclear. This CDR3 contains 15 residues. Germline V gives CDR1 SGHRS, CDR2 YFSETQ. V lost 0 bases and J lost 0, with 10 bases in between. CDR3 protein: CASSLGGLPSYEQYF. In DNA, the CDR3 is TGCGCCAGCAGCTTGGGCGGCCTTCCCTCCTACGAGCAGTACTTC. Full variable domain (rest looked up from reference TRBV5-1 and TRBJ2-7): KAGVTQTPRYLIKTRGQQVTLSCSPISGHRSVSWYQQTPGQGLQFLFEYFSETQRNKGNFPGRFSGRQFSNSRSEMNVSTLELGDSALYLCASSLGGLPSYEQYFGPGTRLTVT.

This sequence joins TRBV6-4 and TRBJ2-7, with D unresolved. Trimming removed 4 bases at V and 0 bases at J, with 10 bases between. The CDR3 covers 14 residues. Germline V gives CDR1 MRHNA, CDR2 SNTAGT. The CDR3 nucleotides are TGTGCCAGCAGTGTCTCACCCTACTCCTACGAGCAGTACTTC. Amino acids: CASSVSPYSYEQYF.

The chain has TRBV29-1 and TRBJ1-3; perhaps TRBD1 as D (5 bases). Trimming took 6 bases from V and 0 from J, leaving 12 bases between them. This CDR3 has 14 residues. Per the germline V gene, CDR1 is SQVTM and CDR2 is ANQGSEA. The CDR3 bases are TGCAGCGTCAATGCAGGGCTCTCTGGAAACACCATATATTTT. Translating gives CSVNAGLSGNTIYF.

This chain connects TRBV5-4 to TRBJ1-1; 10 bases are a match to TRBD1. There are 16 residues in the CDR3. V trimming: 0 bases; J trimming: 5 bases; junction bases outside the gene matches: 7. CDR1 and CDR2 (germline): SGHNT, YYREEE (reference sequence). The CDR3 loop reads CASSLGQGASWTEAFF. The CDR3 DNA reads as TGTGCCAGCAGCTTGGGACAGGGGGCTTCGTGGACTGAAGCTTTCTTT.

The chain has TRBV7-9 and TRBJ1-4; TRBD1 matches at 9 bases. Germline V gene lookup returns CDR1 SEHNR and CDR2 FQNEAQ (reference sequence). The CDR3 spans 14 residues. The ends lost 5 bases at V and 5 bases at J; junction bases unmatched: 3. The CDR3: CASSEGQGNEKLFF. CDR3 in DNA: TGTGCCAGCAGCGAGGGACAGGGAAATGAAAAACTGTTTTTT.

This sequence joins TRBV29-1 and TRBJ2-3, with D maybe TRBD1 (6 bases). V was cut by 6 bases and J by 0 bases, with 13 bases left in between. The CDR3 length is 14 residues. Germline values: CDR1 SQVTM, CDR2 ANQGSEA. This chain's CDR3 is CSVDRTVSTDTQYF. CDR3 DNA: TGCAGCGTCGACCGGACAGTTAGCACAGATACGCAGTATTTT.

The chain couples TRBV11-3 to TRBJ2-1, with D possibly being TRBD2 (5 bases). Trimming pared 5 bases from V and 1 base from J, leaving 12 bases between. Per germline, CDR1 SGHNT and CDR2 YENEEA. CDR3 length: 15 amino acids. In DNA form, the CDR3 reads TGTGCCAGCAGCCGGAGGCAGCAATCCTACAATGAGCAGTTCTTC. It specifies CASSRRQQSYNEQFF.

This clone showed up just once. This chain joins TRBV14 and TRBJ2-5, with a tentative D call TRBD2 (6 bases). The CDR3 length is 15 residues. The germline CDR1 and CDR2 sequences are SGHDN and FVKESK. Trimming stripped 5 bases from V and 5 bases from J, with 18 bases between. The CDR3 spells CASSALTGVGETQYF. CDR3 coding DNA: TGTGCCAGCAGCGCTCTTACGGGGGTCGGGGAGACCCAGTACTTC.

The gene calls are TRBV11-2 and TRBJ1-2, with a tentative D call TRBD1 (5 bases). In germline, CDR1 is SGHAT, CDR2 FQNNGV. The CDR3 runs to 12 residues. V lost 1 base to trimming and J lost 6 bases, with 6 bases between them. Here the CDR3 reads CASSLGGNGYTF. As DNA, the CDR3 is TGTGCCAGCAGCTTAGGGGGGAATGGCTACACCTTC. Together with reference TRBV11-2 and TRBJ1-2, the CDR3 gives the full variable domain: EAGVAQSPRYKIIEKRQSVAFWCNPISGHATLYWYQQILGQGPKLLIQFQNNGVVDDSQLPKDRFSAERLKGVDSTLKIQPAKLEDSAVYLCASSLGGNGYTFGSGTRLTVV.